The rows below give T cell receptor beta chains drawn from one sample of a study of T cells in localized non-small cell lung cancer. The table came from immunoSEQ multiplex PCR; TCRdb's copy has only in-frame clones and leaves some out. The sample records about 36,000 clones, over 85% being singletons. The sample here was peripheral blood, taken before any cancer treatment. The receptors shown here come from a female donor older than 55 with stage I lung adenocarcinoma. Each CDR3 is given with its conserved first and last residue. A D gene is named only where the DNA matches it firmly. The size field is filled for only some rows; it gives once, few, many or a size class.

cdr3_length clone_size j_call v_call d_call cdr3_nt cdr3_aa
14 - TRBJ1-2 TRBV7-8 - TGTGCCAGCAGCTTAGCGGCAGAGGGGAGAGGCTACACCTTC CASSLAAEGRGYTF
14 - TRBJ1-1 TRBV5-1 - TGCGCCAGCAAGGTGGACAGCCAGAACACTGAAGCTTTCTTT CASKVDSQNTEAFF
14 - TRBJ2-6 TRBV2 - TGTGCCAGCATCCGGATCTCTGGGGCCAACGTCCTGACTTTC CASIRISGANVLTF
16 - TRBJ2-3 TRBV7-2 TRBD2 TGTGCCAGCAGCTACCCCCGGGGGGGCGGGACAGATACGCAGTATTTT CASSYPRGGGTDTQYF
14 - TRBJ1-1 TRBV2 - TGTGCCAGCAGTGCCCTTTTCAAGTACACTGAAGCTTTCTTT CASSALFKYTEAFF
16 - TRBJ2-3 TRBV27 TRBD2 TGTGCCAGCAGTCTCGGGACTAGCGGGGGCACAGATACGCAGTATTTT CASSLGTSGGTDTQYF
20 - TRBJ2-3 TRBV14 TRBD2 TGTGCCAGCAGCCAAGGACTAGCGGCCTCAATGTTCCCTAGCACAGATACGCAGTATTTT CASSQGLAASMFPSTDTQYF
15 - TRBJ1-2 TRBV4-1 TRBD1 TGCGCCAGCAGCCAAGAGGCCGGGACAGACTATGGCTACACCTTC CASSQEAGTDYGYTF
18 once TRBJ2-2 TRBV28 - TGTGCCAGCCTTGCCCGGGACGGGCGCAGATTGGACACCGGGGAGCTGTTTTTT CASLARDGRRLDTGELFF
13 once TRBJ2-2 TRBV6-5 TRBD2 TGTGCCAGCACTGGGACTAGCCCCGGGGAGCTGTTTTTT CASTGTSPGELFF
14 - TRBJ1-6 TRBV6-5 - TGTGCCAGCAGTGAGGGTTTAGGGATGGGACCCCTCCACTTT CASSEGLGMGPLHF
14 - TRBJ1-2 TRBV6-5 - TGTGCCAGCACCCTCCCCGGGGGAAGTGAAGGCTACACCTTC CASTLPGGSEGYTF
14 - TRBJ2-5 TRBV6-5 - TGTGCCAGCAGTTACGGGTTCAGTCAAGAGACCCAGTACTTC CASSYGFSQETQYF
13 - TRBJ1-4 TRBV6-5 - TGTGCCAGCAGTTACGATCGTAATGAAAAACTGTTTTTT CASSYDRNEKLFF
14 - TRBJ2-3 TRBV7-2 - TGTGCCAGCAGCTGGACTCCAGATGTGGATACGCAGTATTTT CASSWTPDVDTQYF
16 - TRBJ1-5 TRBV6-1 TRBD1 TGTGCCAGCAGTGAAGGAGGCGGCACAGGGGGACAGCCCCAGCATTTT CASSEGGGTGGQPQHF
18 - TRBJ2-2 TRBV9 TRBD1 TGTGCCAGCAGCGTAGGTGGCGGGACAGGGGCTTCAACCGGGGAGCTGTTTTTT CASSVGGGTGASTGELFF
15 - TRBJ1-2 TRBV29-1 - TGCAGCGTTGAACTATCGTTTCGGGGGAACTATGGCTACACCTTC CSVELSFRGNYGYTF
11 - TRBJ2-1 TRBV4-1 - TGCGCCAGCAGCTCAGACCGTAAGCAGTTCTTC CASSSDRKQFF
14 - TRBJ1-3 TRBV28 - TGTGCCACCCGAGGGGGGGGATTTGGAAACACCATATATTTT CATRGGGFGNTIYF
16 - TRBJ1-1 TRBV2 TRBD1 TGTGCCAGCAGTGCCGGGACAGGGGTAGTAGACACTGAAGCTTTCTTT CASSAGTGVVDTEAFF
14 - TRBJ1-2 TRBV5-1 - TGCGCCAGCCAGGGGCTCACGAGATCGGACGGCTACACCTTC CASQGLTRSDGYTF
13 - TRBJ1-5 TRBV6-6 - TGTGCCAGCAGTTACTCCTTTGATCAGCCCCAGCATTTT CASSYSFDQPQHF
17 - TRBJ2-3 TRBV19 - TGTGCCAGTAGTATGCAGGTCCGGGACACCTCTGCAGATACGCAGTATTTT CASSMQVRDTSADTQYF
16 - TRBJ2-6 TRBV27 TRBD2 TGTGCCAGCACTCGGGAGGGATCCTTTGGGGCCAACGTCCTGACTTTC CASTREGSFGANVLTF
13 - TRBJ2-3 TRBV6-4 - TGTGCCAGCAGTGACGAAGCGGATGATACGCAGTATTTT CASSDEADDTQYF
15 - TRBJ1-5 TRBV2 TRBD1 TGTGCCAGCAGCGGAGACAGGGCGAGCAATCAGCCCCAGCATTTT CASSGDRASNQPQHF
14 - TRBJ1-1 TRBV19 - TGTGCCAGTAGTGCGGGGACTTGGAACACTGAAGCTTTCTTT CASSAGTWNTEAFF
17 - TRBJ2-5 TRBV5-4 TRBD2 TGTGCCAGCAGCCGTGGATTTAGCGGGGGGAATCAAGAGACCCAGTACTTC CASSRGFSGGNQETQYF
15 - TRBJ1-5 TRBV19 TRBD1 TGTGCCAGTACCGGGACAGGTCTCAACAATCAGCCCCAGCATTTT CASTGTGLNNQPQHF
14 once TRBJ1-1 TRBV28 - TGTGCCAGCAGTTTTCGGGCAGGGAACACTGAAGCTTTCTTT CASSFRAGNTEAFF
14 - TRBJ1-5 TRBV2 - TGTGCCAGCAGTTTACGGGGGCGCAATCAGCCCCAGCATTTT CASSLRGRNQPQHF